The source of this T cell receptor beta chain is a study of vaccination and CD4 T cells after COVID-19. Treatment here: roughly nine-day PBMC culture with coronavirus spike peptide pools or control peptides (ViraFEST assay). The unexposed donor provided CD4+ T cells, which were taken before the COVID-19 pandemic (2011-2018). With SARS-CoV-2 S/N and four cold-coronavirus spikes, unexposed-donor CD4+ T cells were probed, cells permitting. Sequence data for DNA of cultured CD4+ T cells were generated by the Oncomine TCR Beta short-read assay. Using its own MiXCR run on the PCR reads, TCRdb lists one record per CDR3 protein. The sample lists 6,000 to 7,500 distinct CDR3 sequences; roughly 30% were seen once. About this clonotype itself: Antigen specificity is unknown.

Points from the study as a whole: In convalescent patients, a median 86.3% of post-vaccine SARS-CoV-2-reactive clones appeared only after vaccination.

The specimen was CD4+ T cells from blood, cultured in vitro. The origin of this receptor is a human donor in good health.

The CDR3 DNA is TGTGCCAGCAGCCCTGGACAGGGGCGCAACAATGAGCAGTTCTTC. Encoded protein: CASSPGQGRNNEQFF. The J gene is TRBJ2-1, the V gene TRBV7-9, with 9 nucleotides matching TRBD1. J was trimmed by 5 bases and V by 5 bases; bases with no gene match: 7. Per germline, CDR1 SEHNR and CDR2 FQNEAQ (reference sequence). The CDR3 sequence is 15 residues long.